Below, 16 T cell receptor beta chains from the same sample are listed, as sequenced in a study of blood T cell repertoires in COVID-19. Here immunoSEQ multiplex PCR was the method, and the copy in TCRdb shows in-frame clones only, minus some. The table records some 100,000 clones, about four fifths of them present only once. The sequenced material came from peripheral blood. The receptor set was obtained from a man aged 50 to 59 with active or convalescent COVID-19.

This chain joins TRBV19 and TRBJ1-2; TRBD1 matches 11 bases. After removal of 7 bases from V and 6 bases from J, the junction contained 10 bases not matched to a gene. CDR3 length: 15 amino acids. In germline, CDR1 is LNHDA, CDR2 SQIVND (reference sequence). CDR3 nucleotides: TGTGCCAGTACCAACCCGGGACAGGGGGGTCATGGCTACACCTTC. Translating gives CASTNPGQGGHGYTF.

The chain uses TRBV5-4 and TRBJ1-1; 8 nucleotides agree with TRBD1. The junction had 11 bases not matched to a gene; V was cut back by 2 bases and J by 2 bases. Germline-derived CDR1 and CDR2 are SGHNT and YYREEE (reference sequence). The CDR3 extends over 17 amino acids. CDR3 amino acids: CASSLGTGFSSNTEAFF. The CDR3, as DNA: TGTGCCAGCAGCTTAGGGACAGGTTTTTCGTCCAACACTGAAGCTTTCTTT.

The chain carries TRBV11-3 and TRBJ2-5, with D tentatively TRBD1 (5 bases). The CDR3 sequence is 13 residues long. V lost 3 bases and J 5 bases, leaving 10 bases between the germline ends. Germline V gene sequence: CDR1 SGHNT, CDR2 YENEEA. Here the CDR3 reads CASSFKGQETQYF. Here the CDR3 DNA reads TGTGCCAGCAGCTTCAAGGGGCAGGAGACCCAGTACTTC.

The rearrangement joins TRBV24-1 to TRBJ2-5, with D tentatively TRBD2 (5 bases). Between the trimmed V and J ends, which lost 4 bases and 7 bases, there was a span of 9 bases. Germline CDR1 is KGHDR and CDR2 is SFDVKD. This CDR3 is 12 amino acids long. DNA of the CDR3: TGTGCCACCAGTGAGGCGGGTCCGACCCAGTACTTC. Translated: CATSEAGPTQYF.

In DNA form, the CDR3 reads TGTGCAAGTCGCTTATACTGGGGGCGAAACACTGAAGCTTTCTTT. Amino acids: CASRLYWGRNTEAFF. The chain is built from TRBV12-2 and TRBJ1-1; TRBD1, the D gene given by the table, was not confirmed from the DNA. TRBV12-2 is a pseudogene locus. The CDR3 loop spans 15 amino acids.

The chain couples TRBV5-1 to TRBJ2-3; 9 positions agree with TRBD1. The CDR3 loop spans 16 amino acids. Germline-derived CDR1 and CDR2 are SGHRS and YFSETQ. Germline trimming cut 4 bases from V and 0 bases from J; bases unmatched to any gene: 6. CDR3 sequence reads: CASSGGTGWSTDTQYF. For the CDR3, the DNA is TGCGCCAGCAGCGGGGGGACAGGGTGGAGCACAGATACGCAGTATTTT.

The CDR3 region has the DNA TGCGCCAGCTCAAAGACAGGGGGCGGCTTCACAGATACGCAGTATTTT. Amino acids: CASSKTGGGFTDTQYF. The chain carries TRBV5-1 and TRBJ2-3; 10 bases map to TRBD1. This CDR3 is built from 16 residues. Unmatched junction bases numbered 10, after V lost 7 bases and J lost 2 bases. Germline assignment: CDR1 SGHRS and CDR2 YFSETQ.

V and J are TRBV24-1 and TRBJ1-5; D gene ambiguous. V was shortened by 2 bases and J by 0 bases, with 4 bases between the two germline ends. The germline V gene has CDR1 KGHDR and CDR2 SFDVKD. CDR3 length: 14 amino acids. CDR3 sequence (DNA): TGTGCCACCAGTGATTCTTATAGCAATCAGCCCCAGCATTTT. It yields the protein CATSDSYSNQPQHF.

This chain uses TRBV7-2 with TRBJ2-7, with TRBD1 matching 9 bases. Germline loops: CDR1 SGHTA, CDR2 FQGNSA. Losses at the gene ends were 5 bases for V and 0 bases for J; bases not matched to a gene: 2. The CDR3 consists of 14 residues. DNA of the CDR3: TGTGCCAGCAGCGCGACAGGGGGCTCCTACGAGCAGTACTTC. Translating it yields CASSATGGSYEQYF. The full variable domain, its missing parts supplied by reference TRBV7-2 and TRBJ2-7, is GAGVSQSPSNKVTEKGKDVELRCDPISGHTALYWYRQSLGQGLEFLIYFQGNSAPDKSGLPSDRFSAERTGGSVSTLTIQRTQQEDSAVYLCASSATGGSYEQYFGPGTRLTVT.

CDR3 in DNA: TGTGCCAGCAGTTTCGGGGAAAAACTGTTTTTT. Translating gives CASSFGEKLFF. The chain employs TRBV12-3 or TRBV12-4 and TRBJ1-4; D is uncertain. V was pared by 3 bases and J by 8 bases, with 4 bases between. This CDR3 has 11 amino acids.

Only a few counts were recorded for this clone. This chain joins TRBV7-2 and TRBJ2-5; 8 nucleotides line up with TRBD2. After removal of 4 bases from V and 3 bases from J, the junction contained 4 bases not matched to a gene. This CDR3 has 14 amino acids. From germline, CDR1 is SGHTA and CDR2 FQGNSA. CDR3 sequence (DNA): TGTGCCAGCAGCTGGCGGGGGGACAAAGAGACCCAGTACTTC. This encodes CASSWRGDKETQYF.

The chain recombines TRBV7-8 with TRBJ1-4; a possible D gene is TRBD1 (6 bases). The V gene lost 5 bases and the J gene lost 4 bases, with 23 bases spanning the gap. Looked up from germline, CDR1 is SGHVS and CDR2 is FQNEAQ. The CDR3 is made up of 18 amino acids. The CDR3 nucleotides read TGTGCCAGCAGCCCGTGGACAGTCCTAAGGGGTAATAATGAAAAACTGTTTTTT. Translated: CASSPWTVLRGNNEKLFF.

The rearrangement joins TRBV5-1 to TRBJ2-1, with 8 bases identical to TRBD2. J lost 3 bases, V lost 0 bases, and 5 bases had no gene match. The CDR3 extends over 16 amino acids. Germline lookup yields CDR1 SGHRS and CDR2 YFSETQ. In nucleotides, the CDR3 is TGCGCCAGCAGCTTGGAGGGTAGCGGGGTCTACAATGAGCAGTTCTTC. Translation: CASSLEGSGVYNEQFF.

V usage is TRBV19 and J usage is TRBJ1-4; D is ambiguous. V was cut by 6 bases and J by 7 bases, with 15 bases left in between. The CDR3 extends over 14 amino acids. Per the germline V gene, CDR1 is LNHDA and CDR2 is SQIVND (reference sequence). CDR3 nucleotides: TGTGCCAGTAGAACGGGAGGGAATCGTGAAAAACTGTTTTTT. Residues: CASRTGGNREKLFF.

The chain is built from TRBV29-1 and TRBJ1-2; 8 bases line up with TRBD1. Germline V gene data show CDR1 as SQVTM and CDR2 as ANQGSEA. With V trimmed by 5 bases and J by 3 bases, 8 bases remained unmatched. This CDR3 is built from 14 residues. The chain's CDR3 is CSVKQGEVDYGYTF. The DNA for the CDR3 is TGCAGCGTTAAACAGGGGGAAGTAGACTATGGCTACACCTTC.

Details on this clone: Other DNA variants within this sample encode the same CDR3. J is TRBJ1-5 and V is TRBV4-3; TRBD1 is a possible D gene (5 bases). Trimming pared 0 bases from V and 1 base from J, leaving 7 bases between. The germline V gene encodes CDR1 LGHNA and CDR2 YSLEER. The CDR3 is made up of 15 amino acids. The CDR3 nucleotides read TGCGCCAGCAGCCAAGATCAGGGAAGCAATCAGCCCCAGCATTTT. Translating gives CASSQDQGSNQPQHF.